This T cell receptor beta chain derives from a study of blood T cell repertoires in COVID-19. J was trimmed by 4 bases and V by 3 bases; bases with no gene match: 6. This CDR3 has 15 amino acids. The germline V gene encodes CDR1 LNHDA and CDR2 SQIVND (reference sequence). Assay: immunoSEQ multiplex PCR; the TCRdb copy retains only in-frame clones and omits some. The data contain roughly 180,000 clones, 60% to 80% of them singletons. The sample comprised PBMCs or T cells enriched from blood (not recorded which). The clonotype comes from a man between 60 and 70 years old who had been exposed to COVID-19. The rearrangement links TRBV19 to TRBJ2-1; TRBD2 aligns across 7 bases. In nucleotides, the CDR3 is TGTGCCAGTAGTATCGGCGGGAGTCCTTACAATGAGCAGTTCTTC. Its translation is CASSIGGSPYNEQFF.